This TCR beta chain comes out of a study of CD8+CD57+ T cells in acquired aplastic anemia. Patients who underwent sequencing had shown CD8+CD57+ cell expansion by flow cytometry. All participating patients were living with severe acquired aplastic anemia. The CDR3 totals 18 residues. Trimming took 4 bases from V and 4 from J; bases not matched to a gene: 12. It was genomic DNA that served as the template for profiling TCR beta VDJ and CDR3. TCRdb called the reads again in MiXCR, with one record for every CDR3 protein. The sample holds roughly 180,000 distinct CDR3 sequences, 63% seen once. The TCR originated in a human donor with aplastic anemia. The specimen sequenced was sorted CD4+, CD8+, or CD8+CD57+ T cells (not recorded which) from PBMCs. The J gene is TRBJ1-3, the V gene TRBV12-3 or TRBV12-4, with 11 bases aligning to TRBD1. DNA for the CDR3: TGTGCCAGCAGTTCCCCTCTCCCGGGACAGGGGGAGGGAAACACCATATATTTT. Protein: CASSSPLPGQGEGNTIYF.